This T cell receptor (beta chain) was identified during a study of CD8+ T cells in alopecia areata. The study, taken as a whole, reports: Tofacitinib significantly decreased scalp clonality and expanded CD8+ clones among top 100. Many expanded lesional clones stayed in scalp and blood while on tofacitinib.

Treatment defined: oral pan-JAK inhibitor, 5-10 mg twice daily. Both peripheral blood and punch biopsies of lesional scalp skin were obtained from patients who had alopecia areata. On this clone itself: What it binds is unknown.

Extracted RNA was reverse transcribed into cDNA, the sequencing template. The method was immunoSEQ multiplex PCR; TCRdb's version includes in-frame clones alone and lacks a portion of them. The table includes 200,000 or so clones, about 62% detected once. The V end lost 4 bases, the J end lost 6 bases, and 15 bases lay between the germline ends. Germline CDR1 is SGHTA and CDR2 is FQGNSA. CDR3 size: 14 residues. The chain recombines TRBV7-2 with TRBJ1-2; D remains unclear. This specimen consisted of CD4+ T cells sorted from blood, obtained at week 24, from a patient treated with tofacitinib. This clonotype was obtained from a human donor with alopecia areata. Here the CDR3 reads CASSYLEGGDGYTF. CDR3 DNA: TGTGCCAGCAGCTATCTTGAGGGCGGCGATGGCTACACCTTC.